One and the same sample provided the 18 T cell receptor beta chains below, sequenced in a study of cytomegalovirus exposure and HLA in healthy donors. Assay: immunoSEQ multiplex PCR; the TCRdb copy retains only in-frame clones and omits some. The data hold under 200,000 clones, with about 81% observed a single time. Sequencing used PBMCs. The receptors here all came from a woman aged 25 to 39 in good health and CMV-seronegative.

The rearrangement joins TRBV19 to TRBJ1-3; maybe TRBD1 (6 bases). Germline lookup yields CDR1 LNHDA and CDR2 SQIVND (reference sequence). Trimming left V 8 bases short and J 0 bases short, with 17 bases between. The CDR3 covers 16 residues. This CDR3 reads CASGAGQPVSGNTIYF. The CDR3 DNA reads TGTGCCAGTGGGGCTGGACAGCCCGTCTCTGGAAACACCATATATTTT.

The chain carries TRBV6-1 and TRBJ2-7; the match to TRBD2 covers 8 bases. There are 13 residues in the CDR3. V dropped 6 bases and J dropped 6; count of bases not matched to a gene: 7. Germline CDR1 MNHNS, CDR2 SASEGT. The CDR3 nucleotides are TGTGCCAGCAGACCGGGGGGGGGATCCGAGCAGTACTTC. This sequence encodes CASRPGGGSEQYF.

The chain joins TRBV27 to TRBJ2-7, with 8 bases aligning to TRBD2. J lost 2 bases, V lost 5 bases, and 8 bases had no gene match. This CDR3 region has 15 residues. From germline, CDR1 is MNHEY and CDR2 SMNVEV (reference sequence). The DNA for the CDR3 is TGTGCCAGCAGTCCTCCCGGGACTAGTCCCTACGAGCAGTACTTC. Encoded protein: CASSPPGTSPYEQYF.

The rearrangement joins TRBV18 to TRBJ1-6; TRBD1 agrees at 7 bases. V trimming: 4 bases; J trimming: 7 bases; junction bases outside the gene matches: 4. The germline V gene has CDR1 KGHSH and CDR2 LQKENI. The CDR3 consists of 14 residues. The CDR3 spells CASSRDRENSPLHF. The CDR3, as DNA: TGTGCCAGCTCACGGGACAGAGAGAATTCACCCCTCCACTTT.

V gene TRBV19 combines with J gene TRBJ2-2, with TRBD2 matching 14 bases. Germline CDR1 reads LNHDA; CDR2 reads SQIVND (reference sequence). The CDR3 runs 20 residues. Trimming removed 4 bases from V and 4 bases from J; junction bases left unmatched: 14. CDR3 DNA: TGTGCCAGTAGTACCCTCTACTTGGGACTAGCGGGAGCCTTCACCGGGGAGCTGTTTTTT. It is translated as CASSTLYLGLAGAFTGELFF.

This sequence joins TRBV14 and TRBJ2-3, with 7 bases matching TRBD1. Germline assignment: CDR1 SGHDN and CDR2 FVKESK. After removal of 0 bases from V and 3 bases from J, the junction contained 12 bases not matched to a gene. The CDR3 sequence is 18 residues long. The CDR3 nucleotides are TGTGCCAGCAGCCAAGACCTCGCCCCGGGACAGAAAACAGATACGCAGTATTTT. As protein: CASSQDLAPGQKTDTQYF.

J is TRBJ1-1 and V is TRBV30; tentative D call: TRBD1 (5 bases). The CDR3 has 13 amino acids. Germline-derived CDR1 and CDR2 are GTSNPN and SVGIG (reference sequence). V was pared by 2 bases and J by 4 bases, with 11 bases between. In DNA, the CDR3 is TGTGCCTGGAGTTATACGGGGGGCACTGAAGCTTTCTTT. Residues: CAWSYTGGTEAFF.

This clone was detected once. The chain employs TRBV6-1 and TRBJ1-4; D is unresolved. Trimming took off 4 bases at V and 5 bases at J, with 20 bases between the two ends. There are 17 residues in the CDR3. Germline V gene data show CDR1 as MNHNS and CDR2 as SASEGT. As DNA, the CDR3 is TGTGCCAGCAGTGGGGAGGCTAGTTTGGGCCAAAATGAAAAACTGTTTTTT. Translated, it gives CASSGEASLGQNEKLFF.

The V call is TRBV18, the J call TRBJ1-1; D unresolved. V shed 2 bases and J shed 1 base, with 5 bases lying between them. The CDR3 is made up of 13 amino acids. Looked up from germline, CDR1 is KGHSH and CDR2 is LQKENI. CDR3 loop: CASSPFQNTEAFF. The CDR3 bases are TGTGCCAGCTCACCATTCCAGAACACTGAAGCTTTCTTT.

V and J are TRBV30 and TRBJ2-5; D perhaps matches TRBD2 (6 bases). CDR3 length equals 15 residues. Trimming took 0 bases from V and 1 from J, leaving 12 bases between them. Germline-derived CDR1 and CDR2 are GTSNPN and SVGIG (reference sequence). For the CDR3, the DNA is TGTGCCTGGAGTGTACCCGGGGGAGGCCAAGAGACCCAGTACTTC. Translated: CAWSVPGGGQETQYF.

The V and J genes are TRBV2 and TRBJ1-2; D is perhaps TRBD1 (5 bases). Trimming cost V 6 bases and J 6 bases, with 17 bases left between them. Germline CDR1 SNHLY, CDR2 FYNNEI. This CDR3 is built from 14 residues. The CDR3 protein is CASSGDLGRNGYTF. DNA of the CDR3: TGTGCCAGCAGCGGGGACCTCGGGAGGAATGGCTACACCTTC.

The chain joins TRBV7-2 to TRBJ2-3; D remains unclear. Trimming pared 5 bases from V and 1 base from J, leaving 13 bases between. The CDR3 totals 15 residues. CDR1 and CDR2 (germline): SGHTA, FQGNSA. CDR3 protein: CASSPPGARTDTQYF. The CDR3 DNA reads TGTGCCAGCAGCCCTCCTGGAGCTCGCACAGATACGCAGTATTTT.

CDR3 sequence reads: CASRRHIQETQYF. In DNA form, the CDR3 reads TGTGCCAGCAGACGACATATTCAAGAGACCCAGTACTTC. The genes are TRBV6-5 and TRBJ2-5; D is uncertain. Trimming removed 6 bases from V and 2 bases from J, with 10 bases in between. The CDR3 loop spans 13 amino acids. CDR1 MNHEY and CDR2 SVGAGI come from the germline V gene.

The chain couples TRBV11-2 to TRBJ2-7; maybe TRBD2 (5 bases). V gave up 0 bases and J gave up 4 bases, with 7 bases separating them. Germline CDR1 reads SGHAT; CDR2 reads FQNNGV. There are 13 residues in the CDR3. The CDR3 reads CASSLDPGYEQYF. In nucleotides, the CDR3 is TGTGCCAGCAGCTTAGACCCGGGGTACGAGCAGTACTTC.

The genes are TRBV18 and TRBJ2-3, with a tentative D call TRBD2 (6 bases). The ends were cut back, 4 bases at V and 2 bases at J, with 7 bases in the middle. The germline gives CDR1 KGHSH, CDR2 LQKENI. CDR3 length equals 13 residues. The chain's CDR3 is CASSRTNTDTQYF. The DNA for the CDR3 is TGTGCCAGCTCACGGACTAACACAGATACGCAGTATTTT.

The gene calls are TRBV12-5 and TRBJ1-1; D remains unclear. Germline V gives CDR1 LGHNT, CDR2 FRNRAP. Trimming stripped 1 base from V and 6 bases from J, with 9 bases between. The CDR3 extends over 13 amino acids. CDR3 bases: TGTGCTAGTGGTTTGGGTGAGGCAGCTGAAGCTTTCTTT. This translates into CASGLGEAAEAFF.

The J gene is TRBJ1-2, the V gene TRBV11-2; D might be TRBD1 (5 bases). Germline CDR1 reads SGHAT; CDR2 reads FQNNGV. With 2 bases removed from V and 0 bases from J, the gap between germline ends came to 13 bases. The CDR3 has 16 amino acids. The CDR3 protein is CASSLQGGAANYGYTF. In DNA form, the CDR3 reads TGTGCCAGCAGCTTACAGGGAGGGGCAGCTAACTATGGCTACACCTTC. Complete variable domain (other parts from reference TRBV11-2 and TRBJ1-2): EAGVAQSPRYKIIEKRQSVAFWCNPISGHATLYWYQQILGQGPKLLIQFQNNGVVDDSQLPKDRFSAERLKGVDSTLKIQPAKLEDSAVYLCASSLQGGAANYGYTFGSGTRLTVV.

This clone was seen a handful of times. The chain employs TRBV14 and TRBJ2-7; TRBD2 aligns across 7 bases. Per the germline V gene, CDR1 is SGHDN and CDR2 is FVKESK. J gave up 2 bases and V 5 bases, and 12 bases lay outside the gene matches. The CDR3 runs 16 residues. The DNA for the CDR3 is TGTGCCAGCAGCGTACAAAGGGAGGGGCCCCCCTACGAGCAGTACTTC. It specifies CASSVQREGPPYEQYF.